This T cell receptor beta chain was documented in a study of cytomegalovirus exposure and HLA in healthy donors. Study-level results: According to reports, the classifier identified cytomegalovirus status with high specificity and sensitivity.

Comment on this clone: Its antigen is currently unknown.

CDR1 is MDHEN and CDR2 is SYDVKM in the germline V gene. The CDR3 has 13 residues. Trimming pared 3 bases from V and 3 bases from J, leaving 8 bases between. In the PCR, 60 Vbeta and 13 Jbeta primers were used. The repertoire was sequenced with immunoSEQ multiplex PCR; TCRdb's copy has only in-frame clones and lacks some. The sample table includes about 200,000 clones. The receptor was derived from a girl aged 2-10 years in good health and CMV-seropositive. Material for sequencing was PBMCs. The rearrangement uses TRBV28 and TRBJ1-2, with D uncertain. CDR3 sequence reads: CASSLTRYYGYTF. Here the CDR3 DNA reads TGTGCCAGCAGTTTGACGAGGTACTATGGCTACACCTTC.